This TCR beta chain was identified in a study of T cells after posttransplantation cyclophosphamide. Points from the study as a whole: Recipient CMV seropositivity and CMV reactivation strongly tracked TRB clonality. Later blood repertoires were often dominated by clones from the donor CD8+ memory compartment.

This clone was counted between two and nine times. The target antigen is unknown. The CDR3 length is 12 residues. V dropped 4 bases and J dropped 9 bases, with 10 bases sitting between them. Germline V CDR1 and CDR2: SGHTA, FQGTGA. Assay: immunoSEQ multiplex PCR; the TCRdb copy retains only in-frame clones and omits some. This repertoire holds about 38,000 clones, and none appear only once. Sequenced input: PBMCs. The chain carries TRBV7-3 and TRBJ2-1; no clear D gene. This clonotype originated in a man between 50 and 59 years old in good health, CMV-negative, and a related stem cell transplant donor. The CDR3 reads CASSSQRGEQFF. The CDR3 region has the DNA TGTGCCAGCAGCTCTCAGCGTGGTGAGCAGTTCTTC.